Given below is one TCR beta chain in context. Its antigen target is currently unknown. Per-nucleotide qualities are absent, and no much larger clonotype sits a single base away. The library was generated by the immunoSEQ multiplex PCR assay. The multiplex PCR relied on a mix of 60 forward primers for TCR Vbeta segments and 13 reverse primers for TCR Jbeta segments. The CDR3 region of rearranged TCR beta genes was amplified from genomic DNA by a multiplex PCR assay. Amplified TCR beta libraries were sequenced as 87-base-pair reads on the Illumina HiSeq System. In the authors' own workflow: In a later analysis, tens of millions of unique TCR beta chains were counted across the roughly 700 repertoires, and approximately 9.9 million of these chains were shared by at least two donors. A nearest-neighbor algorithm error-corrected the raw reads and collapsed the reads into unique sequences, merging closely related sequences to remove PCR and sequencing errors. V, D and J gene segments were assigned by aligning CDR3 sequences to IMGT reference sequences. Each retained sequence needed at least a six-nucleotide match to both a V gene segment and a J gene segment. Rearrangements were called productive when the CDR3 lacked stop codons and stayed in frame with V and J; all others were non-productive. CDR3 was defined by IMGT convention, running from the second conserved V-encoded cysteine to the conserved J-encoded phenylalanine. The earlier analysis of some 600 of the donors excluded sequences that lacked an unambiguous match to a single V gene segment. An earlier analysis of a few hundred of the donors classified V segments as functional when productive rearrangements were above 56.7% and as segregating when the standard deviation between donors was above 5%. A statistical classification framework was built to diagnose cytomegalovirus status from the catalog of TCR beta chain sequences. V and J gene assignment, in a later analysis, came from comparing TCR nucleotide sequences with IMGT/GENE-DB human TR gene sequences. In a later analysis, CDR3 sequences and most-parsimonious VDJ recombination scenarios were assigned using the TCRdist pipeline. A later analysis defined each TCR beta chain by its CDR3 amino acid sequence plus V-gene family, and excluded reads lacking a unique V-gene family. To address suspected cross-contamination and a sequencing artifact, a later analysis removed several hundred highly shared, low-generation-probability nucleotide sequences. A later analysis calculated a clonal expansion index for each public chain from normalized within-repertoire ranks of inferred template counts. Generation probabilities in a later analysis came from a VDJ recombination model fitted to out-of-frame rearrangements, and those results were checked against IGoR. In a later analysis, TCR-TCR, TCR-HLA and TCR-CMV co-occurrence was scored with hypergeometric tests, and a repertoire-size bias correction was applied to TCR pairs. A later analysis estimated false discovery rates by permuting HLA or CMV assignments 20 times. A later analysis grouped co-occurring TCRs with DBSCAN, adding TCRdist sequence similarity when clustering within HLA-allele-positive subsets. Repertoires with fewer than 30,000 or more than 120,000 public chains were left out of co-occurrence clustering, as were five repertoires with anomalous nucleotide sharing. TCRdb's version of the immuneACCESS table is confined to in-frame rearrangements and falls short of the full clone set. An unresolved V gene accounts for under half of the shortfall where checked; the remainder is of unknown origin. V and J calls and clone size come straight from that table; D and trimming were deduced from the DNA. Recorded for this sample are about 160,000 clones; approximately 78% of them occurred a single time. The top ten constitute about 2.1% of the sample.

These data are taken from a study of cytomegalovirus exposure and HLA in healthy donors (dated by TCRdb to the late 2010s). About the study as a whole: In an earlier analysis of 587 of the donors, 250 to 350 Gb of sequence data and 90 million to 120 million unique TCR beta sequences from 150 million to 200 million T cells were reported. Approximately 310 gigabases of sequencing data and some 85 million unique TCR sequences were included in an early release covering about 700 HLA-typed donors. Of the 398 genotyped donors, approximately 80% were placed in the genetic ancestry cluster associated with self-reported Caucasian donors. The aim of the study was to test whether cataloging public T cell receptors could identify signatures of past pathogen exposure. The study used immunosequencing to profile the T cell repertoires of hundreds of subjects and linked those repertoires to cytomegalovirus serostatus. A separate validation cohort of over 95 different subjects was used in addition to the approximately 700-subject first cohort. To predict cytomegalovirus infection status, the study brought together high-throughput TCR immunosequencing, statistical association of individual TCRs with disease status, and machine learning. A later analysis re-examined previously published TCR beta repertoires from more than 550 donors and added high-resolution HLA genotyping to investigate patterns of TCR occurrence. Rather than drawing on any new phenotypic data, the later analysis identified candidate immune exposures from TCR beta sequences and the way those sequences occurred across donors. An earlier analysis of around 580 of the donors used high-throughput TCR beta sequencing to judge whether each TCR beta V gene segment behaved as functional or pseudogenic. Donor age, sex, ethnicity and CMV serostatus were collected together with the repertoire data. In a later genetic analysis, genome-wide SNP genotypes for about three fifths of the roughly 670 donors were used, and that subset was treated as a discovery cohort. All discovery cohort repertoires had been generated on a single sequencing platform. Class I and class II HLA loci were covered by the typing at four-digit resolution. Typing coverage differed by locus: A, B, C, DRB1 and DQB1 were typed in about 629-630 donors, DQA1 in 522, DPA1 in nearly 610, and DPB1 in just under 490. A few DR-DQ haplotypes were treated as single units for association and clustering because of strong linkage in the cohort. Among a few hundred genotyped donors of the cohort, an average of around 240,000 unique TCR beta nucleotide sequences were sequenced per donor, roughly 18% of them non-productive.

The cohort comprised around 700 healthy bone marrow donors. At the time of sampling, all cohort members were nominally healthy, though unrecorded immune exposures were likely present. The donor was CMV seronegative and belonged to the group of 320 or so seronegative cohort members. Every donor gave a peripheral blood sample, and the peripheral blood mononuclear cells from that sample were used for TCR beta sequencing. Genomic DNA was extracted from the blood cell samples with the Qiagen DNeasy Blood Extraction Kit. General study outcomes and caveats: While some public TCRs were present in many individuals, most TCR sequences turned up only very rarely across donors. Strong co-occurrence of HLA alleles, especially DR and DQ, made assigning TCR associations to individual alleles difficult. In a later analysis, most CMV-associated TCR beta chains were found to appear HLA-restricted, with HLA associations seemingly driven largely by CMV exposure. In both the original and validation cohorts, the classifier was reported to diagnose cytomegalovirus status with high specificity and sensitivity. Broadly in line with IMGT annotations, most TCR beta V segments showed up in productive rearrangements about 87% or about 30% of the time in an earlier analysis of several hundred of the donors. The earlier analysis of a few hundred of the donors excluded over 15 rarely observed V segments, including chromosome 9 orphons, because counts were too low. According to a later analysis, TCR association rates differed among HLA loci, with DRB1 alleles showing the most associated TCRs and HLA-C alleles showing the fewest. The authors suggested that the approach could potentially be extended to other disease states and immunological phenotypes. In vitro tests confirmed that a few of the cytomegalovirus-associated TCR beta chains recognize cytomegalovirus antigens. A cluster of highly shared sequence variants was judged likely to be a technical artifact of the sequencing pipeline. According to a later genetic analysis, donors in an Asian-associated ancestry cluster had fewer N-insertions in productive TCRs than the approximately 630-donor mean. Linkage disequilibrium might explain the correlated functional status among segregating V segments, but an unknown experimental factor could not be ruled out. CMV serostatus was the only immune exposure information available for the cohort. At a false discovery rate of 0.05, a later analysis linked under 20,000 TCR beta sequences to specific HLA alleles. This cohort had only TCR beta chains sequenced, and the lack of alpha or paired-chain data limited which features could be detected. A further reported finding was that TCR beta sequences accurately predicted the HLA-A and HLA-B alleles for most subjects in the first cohort. In the study, 150 to 200 TCR beta chains were listed as associated with cytomegalovirus. A later analysis found that HLA-associated TCR beta chains were more clonally expanded and had lower generation probabilities than equally common non-associated chains. V-gene and J-gene trimming of TCR beta chains was associated with a missense DCLRE1C variant in a later genetic analysis, and the association was replicated in an independent cohort. Presence/absence analyses assumed roughly uniform sequencing depth across donors, an assumption that may not hold. Because HLA typing was unavailable for some donors at each locus, only the typed subset was used in association tests. Several of the top co-occurrence clusters appeared to be linked to parvovirus B19, influenza, CMV and Epstein-Barr virus, according to a later analysis.

The source of this sequence is a woman aged 18 to 35 in good health and CMV-seronegative. Sequenced material: PBMCs.

The DNA reads as follows: TGTGCTAGTGGGGACCGGGACAGAGCGATCTACGAGCAGTACTTC. Its translation reads: CASGDRDRAIYEQYF. The chain is assembled from TRBV12-5 and TRBJ2-7, with 7 central nucleotides matching TRBD1. V has 6 bases trimmed and J has 3 bases trimmed; junction bases matching no gene number 11. Reading the germline V gene gives CDR1 LGHNT and CDR2 FRNRAP. The CDR3 goes from the cysteine to the phenylalanine over 15 residues. Of all the DNA, just the CDR3 is kept, 45 bases in frame from base 1.